The clone carrying this T cell receptor beta chain was found many times. The antigen remains unidentified. These data are taken from a study of identical twins. General study points: Clonotypes of the beta chain that were abundant in cord blood carried fewer insertions (memory repertoires showed none).

All donors comprised healthy Caucasians. Per the germline V gene, CDR1 is SQVTM and CDR2 is ANQGSEA. V was clipped by 1 base and J by 7 bases; unmatched bases: 7. This CDR3 is built from 14 residues. MiXCR, run by TCRdb on the 5' RACE reads, gives a single entry per CDR3 protein. The table includes about 570,000 distinct CDR3 sequences, roughly 9.9% detected once. This sample was shared with a second study, whose subject was yellow fever vaccine responses in identical twins. That paper adds: Twins' vaccine T cell response reportedly seemed partly convergent, partly personalized.

The clonotype originates from a woman younger than 35 in good health. Sequencing was carried out using PBMCs. The chain carries TRBV29-1 and TRBJ2-7; 10 nucleotides agree with TRBD1. This CDR3 is CSVEGDRGREEQYF. The CDR3 DNA reads TGCAGCGTTGAAGGGGACAGGGGAAGGGAAGAGCAGTACTTC.